The clone carrying this T cell receptor beta chain was detected many times. Its target is unknown. This specimen comes from a study of regulatory T cells in long-lasting Graves disease. Overall study findings and caveats: Accuracy was possibly reduced by small sample size.

Time point noted: newly diagnosed GD, antithyroid drugs for less than 3 months. PBMC-extracted RNA yielded the TCR library. Germline V gene sequence: CDR1 SGHAT, CDR2 FQNNGV. The CDR3 contains 18 residues. With V trimmed by 5 bases and J by 0 bases, 13 bases remained unmatched. Through Arm-PCR of CDR3 regions and iRepertoire HTBI primers, TCR beta libraries were built. Each CDR3 protein gets one entry after TCRdb re-called the multiplex PCR reads with MiXCR. The sample lists hundreds of thousands of distinct CDR3 sequences; roughly 15% were seen once. These data also featured in a second study, about T cells in Graves' hyperthyroidism and ophthalmopathy.

The input for sequencing was peripheral blood mononuclear cells (PBMCs), taken at new diagnosis, from a patient treated with antithyroid drugs. The V gene is TRBV11-2, the J gene TRBJ1-3; TRBD1 matches at 7 bases. This TCR came from a woman aged 30 to 39 with Graves disease. The CDR3 sequence is CASSQRGQAGVSGNTIYF. The CDR3 coding sequence is TGTGCCAGCAGCCAAAGAGGACAGGCGGGGGTCTCTGGAAACACCATATATTTT. Full variable domain (missing parts from reference TRBV11-2 and TRBJ1-3): EAGVAQSPRYKIIEKRQSVAFWCNPISGHATLYWYQQILGQGPKLLIQFQNNGVVDDSQLPKDRFSAERLKGVDSTLKIQPAKLEDSAVYLCASSQRGQAGVSGNTIYFGEGSWLTVV.